Following are 9 T cell receptor beta chains from one sample sequenced in a study of T cell responses to AZD1222 COVID-19 vaccine. Libraries were prepared by immunoSEQ multiplex PCR; TCRdb keeps only in-frame clonotypes and omits some of them. Found here are over 110,000 clones, 85% to 95% of them singletons; the top ten hold approximately 12%. This material consisted of peripheral blood, taken after recovery from COVID-19. Every receptor here comes from an adult who had recovered from COVID-19.

The rearrangement links TRBV10-3 to TRBJ1-1, with D uncertain. V gave up 7 bases and J gave up 8 bases, with 17 bases separating them. The germline gives CDR1 ENHRY, CDR2 SYGVKD. The CDR3 has 13 residues. The DNA of the CDR3 is TGTGCCATCACAATGCCTGGGTCCCTCGAAGCTTTCTTT. The encoded protein is CAITMPGSLEAFF.

The rearrangement uses TRBV18 and TRBJ1-6; D not resolved. The length of the CDR3 is 12 residues. Germline loops: CDR1 KGHSH, CDR2 LQKENI. V was pared by 6 bases and J by 8 bases, with 8 bases between. CDR3 sequence reads: CASSRPDSPLHF. The DNA for the CDR3 is TGTGCCAGCTCTAGGCCGGATTCACCCCTCCACTTT.

The chain uses TRBV28 and TRBJ1-4, with a tentative D call TRBD1 (5 bases). Per the germline V gene, CDR1 is MDHEN and CDR2 is SYDVKM. The germline V and J ends were trimmed by 5 bases and 8 bases, with 12 bases remaining between them. The CDR3 is 13 amino acids. The CDR3 nucleotides are TGTGCCAGCAGTCCGAGCGGGGGGGAAAAACTGTTTTTT. Protein product: CASSPSGGEKLFF.

J is TRBJ2-7 and V is TRBV6-6; 9 nucleotides match TRBD2. The germline V gene has CDR1 MNHNY and CDR2 SVGAGI (reference sequence). The CDR3 consists of 11 residues. With 8 bases clipped from V and 7 bases from J, the junction kept 3 bases outside the gene matches. CDR3 nucleotides: TGTGCCAGCGGACTAGCGAGGGAGCAGTACTTC. Translation gives CASGLAREQYF.

This chain joins TRBV28 and TRBJ2-7, with D perhaps matching TRBD1 (5 bases). The germline V gene has CDR1 MDHEN and CDR2 SYDVKM. V lost 2 bases to trimming and J lost 3 bases, with 14 bases between them. The CDR3 has 15 residues. CDR3 nucleotide sequence: TGTGCCAGCAGTTTAGGGGCCGATGCCTTCTACGAGCAGTACTTC. It codes for CASSLGADAFYEQYF.

The V and J genes are TRBV28 and TRBJ2-1; D is ambiguous. The length of the CDR3 is 14 residues. The ends were cut back, 4 bases at V and 6 bases at J, with 13 bases in the middle. Looked up from germline, CDR1 is MDHEN and CDR2 is SYDVKM. The DNA of the CDR3 is TGTGCCAGCAGTTGGACGCTTAGGATCAATGAGCAGTTCTTC. The encoded protein is CASSWTLRINEQFF.

V gene TRBV9 combines with J gene TRBJ2-3, with a weak D call TRBD1 (6 bases). The germline V gene encodes CDR1 SGDLS and CDR2 YYNGEE. V lost 0 bases and J lost 3, with 17 bases in between. This CDR3 is built from 17 residues. In nucleotides, the CDR3 is TGTGCCAGCAGCGTAGGGCCAGGGGTTGTAGCAACAGATACGCAGTATTTT. It is translated as CASSVGPGVVATDTQYF.

The chain combines TRBV6-2 or TRBV6-3 with TRBJ1-5; 7 bases are a match to TRBD1. The junction had 2 bases not matched to a gene; V was cut back by 2 bases and J by 4 bases. This CDR3 has 14 residues. Germline V gene lookup returns CDR1 MNHEY and CDR2 SVGEGT. The CDR3 DNA sequence: TGTGCCAGCAGTTACGGGACAGAGAATCAGCCCCAGCATTTT. It is translated as CASSYGTENQPQHF.

The chain has TRBV9 and TRBJ2-1; no clear D. The germline CDR1 and CDR2 sequences are SGDLS and YYNGEE. The CDR3 is made up of 11 amino acids. Trimming pared 4 bases from V and 8 bases from J, leaving 7 bases between. The CDR3 DNA reads TGTGCCAGCAGCCGAGGCGATGAGCAGTTCTTC. Protein product: CASSRGDEQFF.